This T cell receptor (beta chain) was identified during a study of T-cell reconstitution after alpha-beta-depleted transplantation in children. Regarding the study as a whole: After one year, T-cell counts and TCRbeta diversity mostly came from new T cells. As was reported, about two months after transplant, alpha-beta T cells came from several hundred expanded graft clones.

Unique molecular identifiers were used to barcode this TCRbeta library. TCRdb passed the PCR reads through MiXCR, listing each CDR3 protein once. The data show some 120,000 distinct CDR3 sequences, with approximately 10% seen just once and nearly 35% held by the top ten. Trimming shortened V by 2 bases and J by 6 bases, and 12 bases separated the two germline ends. CDR3 length: 14 amino acids. The germline V gene encodes CDR1 MNHEY and CDR2 SMNVEV (reference sequence). This clonotype was seen repeatedly, ten times or more. What it recognizes is unknown. The rearrangement joins TRBV27 to TRBJ2-3; perhaps TRBD2 as D (5 bases). The TCR comes from a boy aged 2 to 9 with acute lymphoblastic leukemia, due to receive a stem cell transplant. The material sequenced was PBMCs, taken before TCRalphabeta/CD19-depleted stem cell transplant. CDR3 region: CASSLIGSTDTQYF. For the CDR3, the DNA is TGTGCCAGCAGTTTAATTGGGAGTACGGATACGCAGTATTTT.